This record concerns one T cell receptor beta chain sequence. One junction end disagrees with the germline gene, perhaps due to a read error. From RNA transcripts, TCR beta CDR3 regions were amplified. HTBI primers drove first-round RT-PCR of the TCR CDR3. TCRdb passed the multiplex PCR reads through MiXCR, listing each CDR3 protein once. Altogether about 300,000 distinct CDR3 sequences are present, 15% to 20% being singletons, with the ten largest covering 35% to 45%. This entry is derived from a study of T cells in Graves' hyperthyroidism and ophthalmopathy. This CDR3 contains 16 residues. CDR1 and CDR2 (germline): KGHSH, LQKENI.

This TCR came from a man aged 45-65 years with Graves' ophthalmopathy. The rearrangement joins TRBV18 to TRBJ2-1; tentative D call: TRBD1 (6 bases). The sample comprised blood. The CDR3 DNA reads TGTGCCAGCTCGCCTTCATCAGGGGCCATATACAATGAGCAGTTTTTC. Amino acids: CASSPSSGAIYNEQFF.